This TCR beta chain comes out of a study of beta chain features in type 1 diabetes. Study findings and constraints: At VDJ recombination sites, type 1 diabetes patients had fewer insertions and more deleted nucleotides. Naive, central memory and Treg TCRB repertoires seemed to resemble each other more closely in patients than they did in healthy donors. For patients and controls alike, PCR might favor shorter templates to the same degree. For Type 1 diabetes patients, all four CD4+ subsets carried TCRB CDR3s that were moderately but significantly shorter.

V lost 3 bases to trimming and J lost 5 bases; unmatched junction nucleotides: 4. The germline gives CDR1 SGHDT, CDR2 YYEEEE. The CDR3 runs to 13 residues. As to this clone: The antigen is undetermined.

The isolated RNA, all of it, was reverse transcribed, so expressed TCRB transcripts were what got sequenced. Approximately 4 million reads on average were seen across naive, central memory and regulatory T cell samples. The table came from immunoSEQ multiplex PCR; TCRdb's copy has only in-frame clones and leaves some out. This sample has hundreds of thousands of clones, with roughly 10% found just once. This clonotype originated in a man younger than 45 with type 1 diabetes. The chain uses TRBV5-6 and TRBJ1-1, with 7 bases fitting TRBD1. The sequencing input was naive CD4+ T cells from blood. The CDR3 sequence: CASSWGQRTEAFF. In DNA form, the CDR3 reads TGTGCCAGCAGCTGGGGACAGAGGACTGAAGCTTTCTTT.